This T cell receptor (beta chain) derives from a study of cytomegalovirus exposure and HLA in healthy donors. Study-level points and caveats: Exclusion as indistinguishable affected some V segments, including TRBV6-2 and TRBV6-3. Earlier findings revealed that most TCR beta V segments proved productive either about 87% or about 30% of the time.

Concerning this clone: The antigen is not known.

This PCR relied on a set of 60 Vbeta primers and 13 Jbeta primers. Assay used: immunoSEQ multiplex PCR; TCRdb lists only in-frame clones, some missing. The sample yields 110,000 or so clones, under 85% seen once. Germline V gene sequence: CDR1 SEHNR, CDR2 FQNEAQ (reference sequence). V gave up 5 bases and J gave up 2 bases; unmatched junction bases: 12. The CDR3 has 18 amino acids. What was sequenced was PBMCs. This chain links TRBV7-9 with TRBJ2-5, with 12 bases lining up with TRBD1. This sequence was found in a man between 40 and 49 years old in good health and CMV-seronegative. In DNA, the CDR3 is TGTGCCAGCAGCCGTCCCGGGACAGGGGGCGCAAATCAAGAGACCCAGTACTTC. Amino acids: CASSRPGTGGANQETQYF.